A single sample gave rise to the 10 T cell receptor beta chains below, sequenced in a study of T cell responses to AZD1222 COVID-19 vaccine. Profiling relied on immunoSEQ multiplex PCR, and the TCRdb table lists in-frame clones only, not all of them. Seen here are around 70,000 clones, almost 90% observed once, and the top ten hold roughly 7.4%. Sequencing used peripheral blood, obtained on day 0 of AZD1222 vaccination. The receptor source for this set is an adult in good health.

This sequence joins TRBV5-5 and TRBJ1-2, with D possibly being TRBD1 (6 bases). Trimming pared 0 bases from V and 7 bases from J, leaving 13 bases between. Germline V gene data show CDR1 as SGHKS and CDR2 as YYEKEE (reference sequence). The CDR3 consists of 14 residues. The DNA of the CDR3 is TGTGCCAGCAGCTTGGCTGAAGGCAGGGGTGGCTACACCTTC. Translating it yields CASSLAEGRGGYTF.

The chain couples TRBV3-1 (or the pseudogene TRBV3-2) to TRBJ1-4, with 10 bases matching TRBD1. Germline assignment: CDR1 LGHDT and CDR2 YNNKEL (reference sequence). The CDR3 is made up of 15 amino acids. V lost 3 bases, J lost 7 bases, and 5 bases stayed unmatched. The CDR3 region is CASSQPGQGSEKLFF. DNA for the CDR3: TGTGCCAGCAGCCAGCCGGGACAGGGGTCTGAAAAACTGTTTTTT.

This clone was observed once. The chain carries TRBV11-2 and TRBJ1-2; no definite D call. CDR3 length equals 13 residues. V was clipped by 5 bases and J by 4 bases, with 11 bases between them. Per germline, CDR1 SGHAT and CDR2 FQNNGV. CDR3 in amino acids: CASSPLDGYGYTF. Written as DNA, the CDR3 is TGTGCCAGCAGCCCGCTGGACGGCTATGGCTACACCTTC. Full variable domain (outside the CDR3, taken from reference TRBV11-2 and TRBJ1-2): EAGVAQSPRYKIIEKRQSVAFWCNPISGHATLYWYQQILGQGPKLLIQFQNNGVVDDSQLPKDRFSAERLKGVDSTLKIQPAKLEDSAVYLCASSPLDGYGYTFGSGTRLTVV.

This clone was seen only a few times. The V and J genes are TRBV3-1 (or the pseudogene TRBV3-2) and TRBJ2-7; 8 nucleotides agree with TRBD1. V lost 2 bases and J lost 4; bases outside the gene matches: 7. This CDR3 region has 15 residues. In germline, CDR1 is LGHDT, CDR2 YNNKEL (reference sequence). In nucleotides, the CDR3 is TGTGCCAGCAGCCAACGGACAGGGAACTCATACGAGCAGTACTTC. Its protein product is CASSQRTGNSYEQYF.

The rearrangement joins TRBV7-9 to TRBJ2-1; perhaps TRBD1 as D (5 bases). The CDR3 has 17 residues. V lost 3 bases, J lost 2 bases, and 17 bases lay in between. From germline, CDR1 is SEHNR and CDR2 FQNEAQ (reference sequence). The CDR3 loop reads CASSFSQGPIAYNEQFF. The CDR3 nucleotides are TGTGCCAGCAGCTTTAGTCAGGGCCCCATCGCCTACAATGAGCAGTTCTTC.

This rearrangement joins TRBV19 to TRBJ2-5; the D is unclear. This CDR3 is built from 17 residues. V lost 5 bases and J lost 0, with 19 bases in between. Germline assignment: CDR1 LNHDA and CDR2 SQIVND (reference sequence). The CDR3 DNA reads as TGTGCCAGTAGTCTCCGGGCTTCAACTACGTACCAAGAGACCCAGTACTTC. This translates into CASSLRASTTYQETQYF.

V gene TRBV10-2 combines with J gene TRBJ2-3; TRBD2 matches at 13 bases. J gave up 3 bases and V 0 bases, and 0 bases lay outside the gene matches. CDR1 and CDR2 from the germline V gene are WSHSY and SAAADI. This CDR3 spans 16 amino acids. The CDR3: CASSESGLAGTDTQYF. As DNA, the CDR3 is TGCGCCAGCAGTGAGTCGGGACTAGCGGGGACAGATACGCAGTATTTT.

Written as DNA, the CDR3 is TGTGCCAGCAGTGAGAGACAGGGCGGTCAGCCCCAGCATTTT. It translates to CASSERQGGQPQHF. The chain has TRBV2 and TRBJ1-5; 7 bases align to TRBD1. The CDR3 is 14 amino acids. V shed 3 bases and J 6 bases; nucleotides not matched to a gene: 5. Germline values: CDR1 SNHLY, CDR2 FYNNEI.

In nucleotides, the CDR3 is TGTGCCAGCAGCCAAGTCACGGACTACACAGATACGCAGTATTTT. Encoded protein: CASSQVTDYTDTQYF. This chain links TRBV3-1 (or the pseudogene TRBV3-2) with TRBJ2-3; tentatively, D is TRBD2 (6 bases). CDR3 length equals 15 residues. V was pared by 1 base and J by 2 bases, with 10 bases between. Germline loops: CDR1 LGHDT, CDR2 YNNKEL (reference sequence).

This rearrangement joins TRBV11-2 to TRBJ2-5, with TRBD2 identical over 9 bases. V gave up 1 base and J gave up 2 bases; unmatched junction bases: 11. Germline loops: CDR1 SGHAT, CDR2 FQNNGV. The CDR3 consists of 18 residues. This CDR3 is CASSLVPQLAGTQETQYF. The DNA for the CDR3 is TGTGCCAGCAGCTTAGTTCCCCAACTAGCGGGTACGCAAGAGACCCAGTACTTC.